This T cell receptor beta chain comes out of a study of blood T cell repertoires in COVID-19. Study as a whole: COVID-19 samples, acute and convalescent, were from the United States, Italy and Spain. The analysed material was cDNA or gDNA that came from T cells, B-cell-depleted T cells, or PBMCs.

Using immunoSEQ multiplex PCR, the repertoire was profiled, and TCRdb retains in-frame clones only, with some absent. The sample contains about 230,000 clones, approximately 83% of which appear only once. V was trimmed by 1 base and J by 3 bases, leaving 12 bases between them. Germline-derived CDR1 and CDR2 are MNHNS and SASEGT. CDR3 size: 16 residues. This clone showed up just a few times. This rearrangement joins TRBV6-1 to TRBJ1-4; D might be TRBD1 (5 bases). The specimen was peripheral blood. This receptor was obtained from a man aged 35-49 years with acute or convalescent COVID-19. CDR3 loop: CASSEVPRGANEKLFF. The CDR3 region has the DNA TGTGCCAGCAGTGAAGTCCCCCGGGGGGCTAATGAAAAACTGTTTTTT.